This entry lists 14 T cell receptor beta chains sequenced from one sample in a study of human T cells and chemical hapten exposure. Time point meaning: patch test 1, 2 weeks after DPC sensitization. Treatment noted: therapeutic diphenylcyclopropenone sensitization with weekly scalp DPC. TCRdb ran MiXCR on the RACE reads and lists one entry per CDR3 protein. This sample carries 95,000 to 150,000 distinct CDR3 sequences, roughly 13% of them seen once, and the ten largest clones take around 0.84%. This specimen consisted of whole blood, obtained in connection with sensitization to the hapten diphenylcyclopropenone (DPC). The receptors originated from a man between 18 and 29 years old with alopecia areata. Some clones in this sample may be carry-over from other donors' samples.

This clonotype was found a few times. This chain links TRBV6-5 with TRBJ1-1; 7 bases fit TRBD1. V gave up 2 bases and J gave up 1 base; unmatched junction bases: 1. Germline CDR1 reads MNHEY; CDR2 reads SVGAGI. The CDR3 spans 14 residues. In DNA, the CDR3 is TGTGCCAGCAGTTACGGGGACAGGAACACTGAAGCTTTCTTT. Its protein is CASSYGDRNTEAFF.

The table lists this clonotype with many counts. V usage is TRBV7-9 and J usage is TRBJ2-3; D is ambiguous. Germline values: CDR1 SEHNR, CDR2 FQNEAQ (reference sequence). There are 14 residues in the CDR3. Trimming left V 3 bases short and J 0 bases short, with 7 bases between. The CDR3 DNA sequence: TGTGCCAGCAGCTTGAGGCTCAGCACAGATACGCAGTATTTT. Translating gives CASSLRLSTDTQYF.

This clonotype was seen a few times. The V and J genes are TRBV7-8 and TRBJ1-4; D not resolved. The germline gives CDR1 SGHVS, CDR2 FQNEAQ. The V and J ends lost 7 bases and 4 bases respectively, with 13 bases between them. This CDR3 contains 14 residues. The CDR3 DNA sequence: TGTGCCAGCACCTTGACAAGAGTTAATGAAAAACTGTTTTTT. Translating it yields CASTLTRVNEKLFF.

This clonotype has a handful of counts. The V and J genes are TRBV29-1 and TRBJ2-7, with TRBD1 matching 11 bases. The CDR3 loop spans 14 amino acids. Germline CDR1 and CDR2: SQVTM and ANQGSEA. The V segment lost 5 bases and the J segment 7 bases; nucleotides outside the gene matches: 10. CDR3 protein: CSVPGTGGVGEQYF. CDR3 in DNA: TGCAGCGTTCCCGGGACAGGGGGAGTTGGGGAGCAGTACTTC.

There are a few counts of this clonotype. The chain recombines TRBV7-8 with TRBJ2-6, with D maybe TRBD2 (5 bases). This CDR3 is built from 18 residues. Trimming took 2 bases from V and 3 from J, leaving 17 bases between them. Germline V gene data show CDR1 as SGHVS and CDR2 as FQNEAQ. CDR3 coding DNA: TGTGCCAGCAGCTTATCTCCGGAGGCAACCGGTGGGGCCAACGTCCTGACTTTC. This codes for CASSLSPEATGGANVLTF.

In its sample, this clonotype was seen many times. The gene calls are TRBV20-1 and TRBJ2-1; TRBD1 aligns across 11 bases. Per the germline V gene, CDR1 is DFQATT and CDR2 is SNEGSKA (reference sequence). The CDR3 contains 15 residues. The V and J ends lost 3 bases and 4 bases, in that order; junction bases with no gene match: 5. Here the CDR3 DNA reads TGCAGTGCTAGGGACAGGGGGCTGAGGTACAATGAGCAGTTCTTC. It encodes CSARDRGLRYNEQFF.

This clonotype appeared a few times. The chain has TRBV28 and TRBJ1-2, with a tentative D call TRBD1 (5 bases). The CDR3 loop spans 13 amino acids. The V gene lost 7 bases and the J gene lost 7 bases, with 16 bases spanning the gap. Germline loops: CDR1 MDHEN, CDR2 SYDVKM. The CDR3 DNA reads as TGTGCCAGCACCGCACAGGCCTACGGTGGCTACACCTTC. Translation: CASTAQAYGGYTF.

This clonotype was seen more than once but under ten times. The rearrangement links TRBV7-9 to TRBJ2-2; no clear D. From germline, CDR1 is SEHNR and CDR2 FQNEAQ (reference sequence). The CDR3 runs to 11 residues. V gave up 7 bases and J gave up 4 bases, with 4 bases separating them. CDR3 bases: TGTGCCAGCACCGGCACCGGGGAGCTGTTTTTT. Amino acids: CASTGTGELFF.

The gene calls are TRBV29-1 and TRBJ2-5, with a possible D match to TRBD2 (7 bases). CDR1 is SQVTM, CDR2 ANQGSEA, per germline. The CDR3 is 14 residues long. Trimming took off 6 bases at V and 2 bases at J, with 16 bases between the two ends. CDR3 loop: CSVDRTAGQETQYF. The CDR3, as DNA: TGCAGCGTGGATCGGACAGCGGGGCAAGAGACCCAGTACTTC. The whole variable domain, filled in from reference TRBV29-1 and TRBJ2-5, reads SAVISQKPSRDICQRGTSLTIQCQVDSQVTMMFWYRQQPGQSLTLIATANQGSEATYESGFVIDKFPISRPNLTFSTLTVSNMSPEDSSIYLCSVDRTAGQETQYFGPGTRLLVL.

J is TRBJ2-5 and V is TRBV28, with 9 bases identical to TRBD1. CDR1 is MDHEN and CDR2 is SYDVKM in the germline V gene. Losses at the gene ends were 6 bases for V and 7 bases for J; bases not matched to a gene: 9. CDR3 length: 14 residues. The CDR3, as DNA: TGTGCCAGCAGAACGGGACAGGGTCCCCGGACCCAGTACTTC. Translated, it gives CASRTGQGPRTQYF. The variable domain in full, with the rest retrieved from reference TRBV28 and TRBJ2-5, is DVKVTQSSRYLVKRTGEKVFLECVQDMDHENMFWYRQDPGLGLRLIYFSYDVKMKEKGDIPEGYSVSREKKERFSLILESASTNQTSMYLCASRTGQGPRTQYFGPGTRLLVL.

This clonotype has a handful of counts. The chain links TRBV5-1 to TRBJ1-4, with 7 positions matching TRBD1. The CDR3 covers 16 residues. The V segment lost 4 bases and the J segment 5 bases; nucleotides outside the gene matches: 11. Germline lookup yields CDR1 SGHRS and CDR2 YFSETQ. CDR3 amino acids: CASSKLPGTANEKLFF. As DNA, the CDR3 is TGCGCCAGCAGCAAGCTGCCCGGGACAGCGAATGAAAAACTGTTTTTT.

V gene TRBV7-6 combines with J gene TRBJ2-7; D tentatively fits TRBD1 or TRBD2 (5 bases each). The V end was cut by 5 bases, the J end by 4 bases, with 18 bases between. From germline, CDR1 is SGHVS and CDR2 FNYEAQ. The CDR3 contains 15 residues. The CDR3 region has the DNA TGTGCCAGCAGCCCCCACAGGAGGAGAGCGTACGAGCAGTACTTC. Translating gives CASSPHRRRAYEQYF.

The CDR3 DNA reads as TGCAGCGTTGTCAGGGCGGACGAGCAGTACTTC. Translation gives CSVVRADEQYF. V usage is TRBV29-1 and J usage is TRBJ2-7, with TRBD1 as a possible D gene (5 bases). CDR3 length: 11 residues. CDR1 is SQVTM, CDR2 ANQGSEA, per germline. V gave up 4 bases and J gave up 5 bases, with 9 bases separating them.

The chain recombines TRBV6-5 with TRBJ1-4; D is unclear. The CDR3 totals 15 residues. Deletions cut 5 bases from V and 0 bases from J, with 10 bases between. Germline CDR1 reads MNHEY; CDR2 reads SVGAGI. The CDR3 is CASSESRTTNEKLFF. CDR3 nucleotide sequence: TGTGCCAGCAGTGAATCGAGGACAACTAATGAAAAACTGTTTTTT.